The present TCR beta chain was sequenced within a study of blood T cell repertoires in COVID-19. Study-wide context: From T cells, B-cell-depleted T cells, or PBMCs came the material, which was cDNA or gDNA.

The germline gives CDR1 WNHNN, CDR2 SYGVQD (reference sequence). V was cut by 4 bases and J by 0 bases, with 7 bases left in between. CDR3 size: 15 residues. Methods used by the authors: Researchers report that nucleated cell counts were estimated from reference gene primer amplification. Sequencing was performed with immunoSEQ multiplex PCR; in TCRdb, only in-frame clones are kept and a portion is missing. V and J calls and clone size follow that table, whereas D and trimming were derived from the DNA. The table has under 200,000 clones, approximately 82% seen once. Individuals aged about 18 to 95 years were recruited from fewer than 25 US areas. Participants were placed into cohorts based on the clinical history they reported.

Sequenced input: PBMCs or T cells enriched from blood (not recorded which). This chain connects TRBV10-1 to TRBJ2-6, with D possibly TRBD1 on 5 matching bases. This clonotype originated in a woman aged 60-75 years with acute COVID-19. CDR3 sequence: CASSGQSSGANVLTF. The CDR3 DNA is TGCGCCAGCAGTGGACAGAGCTCTGGGGCCAACGTCCTGACTTTC.